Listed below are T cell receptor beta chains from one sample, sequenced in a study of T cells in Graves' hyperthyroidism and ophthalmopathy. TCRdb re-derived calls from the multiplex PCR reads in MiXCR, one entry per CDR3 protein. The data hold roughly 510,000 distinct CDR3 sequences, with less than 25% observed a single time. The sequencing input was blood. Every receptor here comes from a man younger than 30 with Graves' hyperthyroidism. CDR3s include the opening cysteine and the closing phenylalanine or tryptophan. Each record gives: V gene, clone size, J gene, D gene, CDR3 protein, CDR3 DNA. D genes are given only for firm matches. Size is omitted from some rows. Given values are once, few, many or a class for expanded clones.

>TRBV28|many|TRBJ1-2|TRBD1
CASGGYRGLKDYGYTF
TGTGCCAGCGGCGGGTACAGGGGGCTGAAGGACTATGGCTACACCTTC
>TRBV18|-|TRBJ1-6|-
CASSQQYANSPLHF
TGTGCCAGCTCGCAGCAATATGCCAATTCACCCCTCCACTTT
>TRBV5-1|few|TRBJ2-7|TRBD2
CASSLGLARLEQYF
TGCGCCAGCAGCCTGGGACTAGCGCGGCTCGAGCAGTACTTC
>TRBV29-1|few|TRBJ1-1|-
CSVEGDGTEAFF
TGCAGCGTTGAGGGGGACGGAACTGAAGCTTTCTTT
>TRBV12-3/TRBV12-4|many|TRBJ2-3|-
CASRLRDWGDTQYF
TGTGCCAGCAGATTACGGGACTGGGGAGATACGCAGTATTTT
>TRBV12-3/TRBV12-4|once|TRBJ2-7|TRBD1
CASRRQGRGYEQYF
TGTGCCAGCAGGCGACAGGGCCGAGGCTACGAGCAGTACTTC
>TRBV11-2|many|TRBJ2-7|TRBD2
CASSLVGGGQNYEQYF
TGTGCCAGCAGCTTAGTTGGCGGGGGGCAAAACTACGAGCAGTACTTC
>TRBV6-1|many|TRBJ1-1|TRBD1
CASSDLGRGQEAFF
TGTGCCAGCAGTGACCTCGGGAGGGGACAGGAAGCTTTCTTT
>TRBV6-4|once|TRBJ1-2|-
CASSEGVVLYGYTF
TGTGCCAGCAGTGAGGGGGTCGTCCTCTATGGCTACACCTTC
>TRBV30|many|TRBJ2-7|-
CAWVLGYEQYF
TGTGCCTGGGTGTTGGGGTACGAGCAGTACTTC
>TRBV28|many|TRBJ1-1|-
CASSFYLRGSNTEAFF
TGTGCCAGCAGTTTCTACCTTAGGGGCTCGAACACTGAAGCTTTCTTT
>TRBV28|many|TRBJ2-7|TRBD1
CASSLTGLPNHEQYF
TGTGCCAGCAGTCTGACAGGGCTACCCAACCACGAGCAGTACTTC
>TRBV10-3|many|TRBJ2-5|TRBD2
CAASTSGGLGETQYF
TGTGCCGCCTCGACTAGCGGGGGTCTAGGAGAGACCCAGTACTTC
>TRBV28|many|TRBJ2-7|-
CASRFTKDPGGRYEQYF
TGTGCCAGCAGATTTACTAAGGACCCCGGGGGAAGGTACGAGCAGTACTTC
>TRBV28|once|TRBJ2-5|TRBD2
CASRADGGRETQYF
TGTGCCAGCAGGGCCGACGGGGGGAGAGAGACCCAGTACTTC
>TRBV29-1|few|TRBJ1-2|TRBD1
CSVEDPQGDGYTF
TGCAGCGTTGAAGATCCACAGGGGGATGGCTACACCTTC
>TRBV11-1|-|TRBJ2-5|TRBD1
CASSNTPGTGNPQETQYF
TGTGCCAGCAGCAACACCCCCGGGACAGGGAACCCCCAAGAGACCCAGTACTTC
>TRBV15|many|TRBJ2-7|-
CATGRGIYEQYF
TGTGCCACCGGACGAGGGATCTACGAGCAGTACTTC